The 27 T cell receptor beta chains below come from one sample, sequenced in a study of beta chain features in type 1 diabetes. Expressed TCRB transcripts were sequenced, since all the RNA that had been isolated was reverse transcribed. TCRdb's table, derived via immunoSEQ multiplex PCR, lists solely in-frame clones and lacks some. Of roughly 610,000 clones listed, around 16% were seen once; the top ten hold approximately 0.087%. Sequencing used naive CD4+ T cells from blood. These receptors all stem from a man aged 18-30 years in good health.

This clone was seen only a few times. The CDR3 spells CASSLEPQHF. Written as DNA, the CDR3 is TGTGCCAGCAGCTTGGAGCCCCAGCATTTT. The chain joins TRBV5-6 to TRBJ1-5; D ambiguous. The CDR3 has 10 amino acids. The V end was cut by 0 bases, the J end by 8 bases, with 0 bases between. Germline assignment: CDR1 SGHDT and CDR2 YYEEEE.

The rearrangement uses TRBV29-1 and TRBJ1-4; D not resolved. V dropped 4 bases and J dropped 3 bases, with 9 bases sitting between them. Germline values: CDR1 SQVTM, CDR2 ANQGSEA. The CDR3 is 13 residues long. The CDR3 coding sequence is TGCAGCGTTGTGGGCAGCCCTAATGAAAAACTGTTTTTT. It yields the protein CSVVGSPNEKLFF.

The chain joins TRBV19 to TRBJ2-5; 8 bases map to TRBD1. The CDR3 extends over 15 amino acids. Per germline, CDR1 LNHDA and CDR2 SQIVND (reference sequence). The trim removed 5 bases at V and 4 bases at J, leaving 9 bases unmatched. CDR3 amino acids: CASSFLDRGAETQYF. CDR3 coding DNA: TGTGCCAGTAGTTTCCTCGACAGGGGCGCAGAGACCCAGTACTTC.

This chain joins TRBV19 and TRBJ2-5, with 9 nucleotides matching TRBD1. CDR3 length: 13 amino acids. V lost 5 bases to trimming and J lost 4 bases; unmatched junction nucleotides: 2. Germline V lookup: CDR1 LNHDA, CDR2 SQIVND (reference sequence). The CDR3 coding sequence is TGTGCCAGTAGTCGGACAGGGGCAGAGACCCAGTACTTC. Encoded protein: CASSRTGAETQYF. The complete variable domain, with remaining parts taken from reference TRBV19 and TRBJ2-5, reads DGGITQSPKYLFRKEGQNVTLSCEQNLNHDAMYWYRQDPGQGLRLIYYSQIVNDFQKGDIAEGYSVSREKKESFPLTVTSAQKNPTAFYLCASSRTGAETQYFGPGTRLLVL.

The chain uses TRBV5-4 and TRBJ2-1; 10 bases match TRBD2. This CDR3 has 15 residues. J lost 7 bases, V lost 4 bases, and 8 bases had no gene match. Germline V gene lookup returns CDR1 SGHNT and CDR2 YYREEE (reference sequence). The CDR3 sequence: CASSGPRTSGNEQFF. The CDR3 DNA follows: TGTGCCAGCAGCGGCCCGCGGACTAGCGGTAATGAGCAGTTCTTC.

In its sample, this clone was seen a few times. The chain is built from TRBV6-4 and TRBJ1-2; TRBD1 might be the D (6 bases). CDR3 length equals 14 residues. The V gene lost 0 bases and the J gene lost 4 bases, with 9 bases spanning the gap. The germline gives CDR1 MRHNA, CDR2 SNTAGT. For the CDR3, the DNA is TGTGCCAGCAGTGACTCAGGACAGACCTATGGCTACACCTTC. Translating it yields CASSDSGQTYGYTF.

Concerning this clone itself: At the DNA level, this CDR3 is encoded by other sequences in the same sample as well. The CDR3 DNA sequence: TGCGCCAGCAGCTTGGCCTTAGGTTTGAACACTGAAGCTTTCTTT. It yields the protein CASSLALGLNTEAFF. The chain recombines TRBV5-1 with TRBJ1-1; the D is unclear. V was shortened by 0 bases and J by 0 bases, with 9 bases between the two germline ends. Per germline, CDR1 SGHRS and CDR2 YFSETQ. The CDR3 spans 15 residues. Combining the CDR3 with reference TRBV5-1 and TRBJ1-1 gives the whole variable domain KAGVTQTPRYLIKTRGQQVTLSCSPISGHRSVSWYQQTPGQGLQFLFEYFSETQRNKGNFPGRFSGRQFSNSRSEMNVSTLELGDSALYLCASSLALGLNTEAFFGQGTRLTVV.

The CDR3 sequence: CASSVAATGSLQETQYF. CDR3 DNA sequence: TGTGCCAGCAGCGTAGCCGCGACAGGGAGTCTCCAAGAGACCCAGTACTTC. V and J are TRBV9 and TRBJ2-5; TRBD1 matches 7 bases. The length of the CDR3 is 17 residues. Germline loops: CDR1 SGDLS, CDR2 YYNGEE. Losses at the gene ends were 0 bases for V and 1 base for J; bases not matched to a gene: 9. Looking up the rest from reference TRBV9 and TRBJ2-5 gives the full variable domain: DSGVTQTPKHLITATGQRVTLRCSPRSGDLSVYWYQQSLDQGLQFLIQYYNGEERAKGNILERFSAQQFPDLHSELNLSSLELGDSALYFCASSVAATGSLQETQYFGPGTRLLVL.

This chain links TRBV7-9 with TRBJ2-7; TRBD1 aligns across 8 bases. Germline trimming cut 4 bases from V and 4 bases from J; bases unmatched to any gene: 9. Germline values: CDR1 SEHNR, CDR2 FQNEAQ (reference sequence). CDR3 length: 15 amino acids. In nucleotides, the CDR3 is TGTGCCAGCAGCTCCTCGGACAGGGTACCGTACGAGCAGTACTTC. Translation gives CASSSSDRVPYEQYF. The entire variable domain, with the rest obtained from reference TRBV7-9 and TRBJ2-7, is as follows: DTGVSQNPRHKITKRGQNVTFRCDPISEHNRLYWYRQTLGQGPEFLTYFQNEAQLEKSRLLSDRFSAERPKGSFSTLEIQRTEQGDSAMYLCASSSSDRVPYEQYFGPGTRLTVT.

The table lists this clone with a few counts. This chain connects TRBV7-9 to TRBJ2-1, with 9 bases aligning to TRBD1. The CDR3 spans 15 residues. The junction had 13 bases not matched to a gene; V was cut back by 11 bases and J by 5 bases. Germline CDR1 reads SEHNR; CDR2 reads FQNEAQ (reference sequence). CDR3 coding DNA: TGTGCCCCCTTTCTCCTGGACAGGGGAAACAATGAGCAGTTCTTC. Amino acid sequence: CAPFLLDRGNNEQFF.

This chain links TRBV6-5 with TRBJ1-2; 8 bases agree with TRBD1. The CDR3 runs 15 residues. The trim removed 5 bases at V and 8 bases at J, leaving 13 bases unmatched. In germline, CDR1 is MNHEY, CDR2 SVGAGI. CDR3 region: CASSTGTGGPWGYTF. CDR3 nucleotides: TGTGCCAGCAGTACGGGGACAGGAGGGCCCTGGGGCTACACCTTC.

This clone was observed a few times. V is TRBV11-2 and J is TRBJ1-2, with 8 bases matching TRBD1. Trimming removed 5 bases from V and 4 bases from J; junction bases left unmatched: 12. This CDR3 has 16 amino acids. Per germline, CDR1 SGHAT and CDR2 FQNNGV. This CDR3 reads CASSHMDREGLYGYTF. CDR3 DNA sequence: TGTGCCAGCAGCCATATGGACAGGGAGGGCCTCTATGGCTACACCTTC.

The chain has TRBV7-3 and TRBJ1-2, with 7 positions matching TRBD1. CDR1 is SGHTA, CDR2 FQGTGA, per germline. This CDR3 has 15 amino acids. V lost 5 bases to trimming and J lost 0 bases; unmatched junction nucleotides: 6. CDR3 sequence: CASSPGDSSNYGYTF. As DNA, the CDR3 is TGTGCCAGCAGCCCTGGGGACAGCTCTAACTATGGCTACACCTTC.

This sequence joins TRBV9 and TRBJ1-2, with a weak D call TRBD1 (5 bases). Trimming took 1 base from V and 10 from J, leaving 14 bases between them. CDR1 is SGDLS, CDR2 YYNGEE, per germline. The CDR3 spans 13 residues. The CDR3 region has the DNA TGTGCCAGCAGCGTAACGACAGAGCTCAACTACACCTTC. Protein product: CASSVTTELNYTF.

This sequence joins TRBV2 and TRBJ1-5, with D perhaps matching TRBD1 (5 bases). Between the trimmed V and J ends, which lost 4 bases and 8 bases, there was a span of 9 bases. The CDR3 spans 12 residues. Germline lookup yields CDR1 SNHLY and CDR2 FYNNEI. The CDR3 region has the DNA TGTGCCAGCAGTGGATGGGGGAAGCCCCAGCATTTT. Its translation: CASSGWGKPQHF.

The sample holds a few counts of this clone. V is TRBV27 and J is TRBJ2-7, with 8 bases that match TRBD1. Germline trimming cut 4 bases from V and 0 bases from J; bases unmatched to any gene: 5. Germline V gene sequence: CDR1 MNHEY, CDR2 SMNVEV (reference sequence). The CDR3 has 15 amino acids. In nucleotides, the CDR3 is TGTGCCAGCAGTTCAGGACAGGGCTTCTCCTACGAGCAGTACTTC. It is translated as CASSSGQGFSYEQYF.

This rearrangement joins TRBV28 to TRBJ1-2; D not resolved. Germline CDR1 reads MDHEN; CDR2 reads SYDVKM. This CDR3 comprises 13 residues. Trimming stripped 3 bases from V and 3 bases from J, with 8 bases between. CDR3 sequence (DNA): TGTGCCAGCAGTTTCCAGAGGGACTATGGCTACACCTTC. Translated, it gives CASSFQRDYGYTF.

This clone occurred a few times. This sequence joins TRBV29-1 and TRBJ2-1, with 8 bases lining up with TRBD1. The germline CDR1 and CDR2 sequences are SQVTM and ANQGSEA. The length of the CDR3 is 12 residues. V shed 7 bases and J 5 bases; nucleotides not matched to a gene: 4. For the CDR3, the DNA is TGCAGCGCCGGGACAGGCAACAATGAGCAGTTCTTC. Translated: CSAGTGNNEQFF.

This clone has more than one count but fewer than ten. The V call is TRBV9, the J call TRBJ2-3; the D gene is possibly TRBD2 (6 bases). Germline values: CDR1 SGDLS, CDR2 YYNGEE. The CDR3 is 16 amino acids. Deletions cut 0 bases from V and 2 bases from J, with 13 bases between. DNA of the CDR3: TGTGCCAGCAGCGTAGGGGGCTGGGACTCCACAGATACGCAGTATTTT. Protein product: CASSVGGWDSTDTQYF.

This clone was counted a few times. V and J are TRBV19 and TRBJ2-7; 8 nucleotides align to TRBD1. Germline V gives CDR1 LNHDA, CDR2 SQIVND (reference sequence). The CDR3 length is 13 residues. After removal of 8 bases from V and 2 bases from J, the junction contained 5 bases not matched to a gene. DNA of the CDR3: TGTGCCAGTGTCGACAGGGGAACCTACGAGCAGTACTTC. Translation: CASVDRGTYEQYF.

This clone has more than one count but fewer than ten. Different DNA sequences within this sample yield the same CDR3. The chain couples TRBV2 to TRBJ2-7; D remains unclear. V lost 2 bases and J lost 3, with 5 bases in between. This CDR3 spans 12 amino acids. From germline, CDR1 is SNHLY and CDR2 FYNNEI. CDR3 sequence reads: CASSETSYEQYF. CDR3 nucleotide sequence: TGTGCCAGCAGTGAAACGAGCTACGAGCAGTACTTC.

This clone was counted only a few times. The same CDR3 is also encoded by other DNA sequences in this sample. The chain has TRBV7-2 and TRBJ2-2, with D possibly matching TRBD1 (5 bases). Germline V lookup: CDR1 SGHTA, CDR2 FQGNSA. The V and J ends lost 6 bases and 1 base respectively, with 9 bases between them. This CDR3 spans 14 amino acids. CDR3 bases: TGTGCCAGCAGTCCCCAGGGGAACACCGGGGAGCTGTTTTTT. As protein: CASSPQGNTGELFF.

Points on this clone: Other nucleotide sequences from this sample produce the same CDR3. V gene TRBV7-3 combines with J gene TRBJ2-1, with D unclear. Germline CDR1 is SGHTA and CDR2 is FQGTGA. Trimming took 3 bases from V and 5 from J, leaving 8 bases between them. The CDR3 runs to 13 residues. The CDR3 region is CASSLGQNNEQFF. The DNA of the CDR3 is TGTGCCAGCAGCTTGGGTCAGAACAATGAGCAGTTCTTC.

This clone was seen only a few times. This sequence joins TRBV28 and TRBJ2-1, with D maybe TRBD2 (6 bases). V was trimmed by 6 bases and J by 4 bases, leaving 19 bases between them. CDR3 length: 16 residues. CDR1 is MDHEN, CDR2 SYDVKM, per germline. CDR3 amino acids: CASSTPGRRGYNEQFF. The CDR3 nucleotides read TGTGCCAGCAGCACCCCCGGCAGGAGGGGATACAATGAGCAGTTCTTC.

In its sample, this clone was seen a few times. The V call is TRBV5-1, the J call TRBJ2-5; 7 nucleotides line up with TRBD1. From germline, CDR1 is SGHRS and CDR2 YFSETQ. The CDR3 length is 15 residues. With V trimmed by 1 base and J by 0 bases, 3 bases remained unmatched. CDR3 DNA sequence: TGCGCCAGCAGCTTGTTTGACAGGGACCAAGAGACCCAGTACTTC. This gives the protein CASSLFDRDQETQYF.

The chain links TRBV7-2 to TRBJ2-3; the D gene is possibly TRBD1 (6 bases). The CDR3 is 15 amino acids. The germline V gene encodes CDR1 SGHTA and CDR2 FQGNSA. Trimming took off 2 bases at V and 3 bases at J, with 12 bases between the two ends. The CDR3 loop reads CASSLNRQGTDTQYF. The CDR3 region has the DNA TGTGCCAGCAGCTTAAATAGGCAGGGGACAGATACGCAGTATTTT.

The chain combines TRBV10-3 with TRBJ1-2; D not certain. This CDR3 has 17 residues. Trimming stripped 0 bases from V and 1 base from J, with 15 bases between. Germline CDR1 ENHRY, CDR2 SYGVKD. The CDR3 coding sequence is TGTGCCATCAGTGAGTCGATCCTGGGGTCCAATAACTATGGCTACACCTTC. It is translated as CAISESILGSNNYGYTF.